The present T cell receptor beta chain was sequenced within a study of cytomegalovirus exposure and HLA in healthy donors. In germline, CDR1 is LNHNV, CDR2 YYDKDF (reference sequence). This CDR3 is built from 13 residues. Unmatched junction bases numbered 0, after V lost 0 bases and J lost 7 bases. PCR employed 60 Vbeta and 13 Jbeta primers. Sequencing was performed with immunoSEQ multiplex PCR; in TCRdb, only in-frame clones are kept and a portion is missing. Of roughly 130,000 clones in the sample, around 73% were seen once. Sequenced sample: PBMCs. This TCR derives from a woman in her 40s in good health and CMV-seronegative. The V call is TRBV15, the J call TRBJ2-1; 7 bases match TRBD1. The CDR3 spells CATSRDRGNEQFF. CDR3 nucleotide sequence: TGTGCCACCAGCAGAGACAGGGGGAATGAGCAGTTCTTC.